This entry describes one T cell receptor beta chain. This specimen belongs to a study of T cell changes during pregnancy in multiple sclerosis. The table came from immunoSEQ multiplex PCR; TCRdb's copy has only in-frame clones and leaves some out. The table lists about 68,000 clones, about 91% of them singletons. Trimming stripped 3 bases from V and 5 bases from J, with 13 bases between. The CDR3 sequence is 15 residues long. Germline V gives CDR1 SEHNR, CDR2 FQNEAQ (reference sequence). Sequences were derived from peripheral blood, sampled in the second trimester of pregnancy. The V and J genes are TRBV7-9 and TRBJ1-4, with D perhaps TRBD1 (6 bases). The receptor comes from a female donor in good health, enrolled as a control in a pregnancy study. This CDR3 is CASSFQGTGNEKLFF. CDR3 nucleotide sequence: TGTGCCAGCAGCTTCCAGGGGACGGGAAATGAAAAACTGTTTTTT.